The 5 T cell receptor beta chains presented below share a single source sample, sequenced in a study of cytomegalovirus exposure and HLA in healthy donors. Primers for the PCR totalled 60 Vbeta and 13 Jbeta. The protocol was immunoSEQ multiplex PCR, while the TCRdb copy is restricted to in-frame clones and leaves out a portion. This table holds 150,000 to 200,000 clones, 75% to 85% found once. The sequenced sample was PBMCs. The receptors shown here come from a girl under 10 years old in good health and CMV-seropositive.

The DNA of the CDR3 is TGTGCCAGCTCCCATTCAATCCGAGGGGAGACCCAGTACTTC. The encoded protein is CASSHSIRGETQYF. The chain carries TRBV18 and TRBJ2-5; tentative D call: TRBD2 (5 bases). Trimming cost V 6 bases and J 5 bases, with 16 bases left between them. Germline V lookup: CDR1 KGHSH, CDR2 LQKENI. CDR3 size: 14 residues.

The gene calls are TRBV7-9 and TRBJ2-1, with 8 positions matching TRBD2. CDR1 is SEHNR, CDR2 FQNEAQ, per germline (reference sequence). The CDR3 runs 15 residues. The V and J ends lost 4 bases and 8 bases, in that order; junction bases with no gene match: 10. CDR3 in DNA: TGTGCCAGCAGCTCAAGCGGGAGTATAGTTGATGAGCAGTTCTTC. It specifies CASSSSGSIVDEQFF. The full variable domain, in which reference TRBV7-9 and TRBJ2-1 provide the parts outside the CDR3, is DTGVSQNPRHKITKRGQNVTFRCDPISEHNRLYWYRQTLGQGPEFLTYFQNEAQLEKSRLLSDRFSAERPKGSFSTLEIQRTEQGDSAMYLCASSSSGSIVDEQFFGPGTRLTVL.

The chain carries TRBV10-3 and TRBJ2-7; 13 positions agree with TRBD2. Germline V gene sequence: CDR1 ENHRY, CDR2 SYGVKD. CDR3 size: 16 residues. V shed 6 bases and J 0 bases; nucleotides not matched to a gene: 5. The CDR3 DNA reads TGTGCCATCAGCCCGACTAGCGGGGGGTTCTCCTACGAGCAGTACTTC. This codes for CAISPTSGGFSYEQYF.

The chain carries TRBV27 and TRBJ2-1; weak D call: TRBD1 (6 bases). Trimming left V 5 bases short and J 5 bases short, with 13 bases between. Germline CDR1 is MNHEY and CDR2 is SMNVEV (reference sequence). This CDR3 has 14 residues. The DNA for the CDR3 is TGTGCCAGCAGTATACAGACAGGTAACAATGAGCAGTTCTTC. Translated, it gives CASSIQTGNNEQFF.

This clone showed up just once. The CDR3 sequence: CASSWGGTSSYNEQFF. The CDR3 DNA reads TGCGCCAGCAGCTGGGGGGGGACTAGCTCCTACAATGAGCAGTTCTTC. The V call is TRBV5-1, the J call TRBJ2-1; 8 nucleotides line up with TRBD2. The CDR3 contains 16 residues. V gave up 3 bases and J gave up 0 bases; unmatched junction bases: 5. Germline V gene lookup returns CDR1 SGHRS and CDR2 YFSETQ.